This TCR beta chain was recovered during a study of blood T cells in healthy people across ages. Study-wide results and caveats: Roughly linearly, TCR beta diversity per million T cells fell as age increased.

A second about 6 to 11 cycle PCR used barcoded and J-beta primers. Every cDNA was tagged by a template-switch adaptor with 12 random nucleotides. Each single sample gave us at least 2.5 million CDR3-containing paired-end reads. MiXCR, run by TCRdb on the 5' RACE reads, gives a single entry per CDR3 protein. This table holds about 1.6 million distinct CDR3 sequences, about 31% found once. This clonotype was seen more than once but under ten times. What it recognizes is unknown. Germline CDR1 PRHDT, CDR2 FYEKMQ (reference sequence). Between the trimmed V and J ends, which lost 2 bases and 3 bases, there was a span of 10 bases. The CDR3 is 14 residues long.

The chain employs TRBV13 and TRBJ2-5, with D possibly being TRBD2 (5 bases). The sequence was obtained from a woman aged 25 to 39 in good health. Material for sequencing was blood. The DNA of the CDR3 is TGTGCCAGCAGCTTACGGGGATCTGAAGAGACCCAGTACTTC. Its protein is CASSLRGSEETQYF.